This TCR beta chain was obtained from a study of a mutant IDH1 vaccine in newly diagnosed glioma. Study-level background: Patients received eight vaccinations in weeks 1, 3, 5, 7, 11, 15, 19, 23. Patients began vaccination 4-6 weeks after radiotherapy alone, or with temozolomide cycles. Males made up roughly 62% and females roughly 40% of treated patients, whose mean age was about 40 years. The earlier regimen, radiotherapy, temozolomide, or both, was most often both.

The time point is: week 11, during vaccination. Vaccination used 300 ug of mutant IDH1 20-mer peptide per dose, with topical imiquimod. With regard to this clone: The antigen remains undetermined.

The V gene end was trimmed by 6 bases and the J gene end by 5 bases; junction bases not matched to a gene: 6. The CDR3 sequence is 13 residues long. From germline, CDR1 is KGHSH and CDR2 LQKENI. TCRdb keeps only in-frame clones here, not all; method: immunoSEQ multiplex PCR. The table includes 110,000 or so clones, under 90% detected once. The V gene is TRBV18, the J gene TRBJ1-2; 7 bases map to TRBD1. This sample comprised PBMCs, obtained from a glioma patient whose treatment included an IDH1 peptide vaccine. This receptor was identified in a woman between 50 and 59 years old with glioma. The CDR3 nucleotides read TGTGCCAGCTCGCCAACAGGGGAATATGGCTACACCTTC. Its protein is CASSPTGEYGYTF.